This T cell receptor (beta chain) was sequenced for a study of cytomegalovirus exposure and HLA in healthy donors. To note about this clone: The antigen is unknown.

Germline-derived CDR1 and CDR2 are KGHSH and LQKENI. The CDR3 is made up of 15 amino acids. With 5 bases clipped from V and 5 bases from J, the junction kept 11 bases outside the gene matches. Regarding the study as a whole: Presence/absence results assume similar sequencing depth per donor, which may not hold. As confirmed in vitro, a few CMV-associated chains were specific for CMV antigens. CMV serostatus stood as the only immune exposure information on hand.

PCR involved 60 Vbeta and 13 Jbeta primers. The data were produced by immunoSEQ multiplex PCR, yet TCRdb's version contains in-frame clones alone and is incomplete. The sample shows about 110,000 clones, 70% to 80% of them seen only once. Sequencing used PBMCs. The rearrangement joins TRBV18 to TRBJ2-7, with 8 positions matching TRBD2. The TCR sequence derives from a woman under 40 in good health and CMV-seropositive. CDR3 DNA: TGTGCCAGCTCAACCTTGGCGGGAGGCAGCCACGAGCAGTACTTC. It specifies CASSTLAGGSHEQYF.